This passage covers 9 T cell receptor beta chains from one sample sequenced in a study of blood T cell repertoires in COVID-19. Profiling relied on immunoSEQ multiplex PCR, and the TCRdb table lists in-frame clones only, not all of them. This sample has 100,000 to 150,000 clones, with approximately 84% found just once. The material sequenced was peripheral blood. The receptors stem from a woman aged 55-70 years with acute or convalescent COVID-19.

The chain couples TRBV25-1 to TRBJ2-4; 14 bases fit TRBD2. CDR3 size: 18 residues. The V segment lost 4 bases and the J segment 4 bases; nucleotides outside the gene matches: 9. Germline V gene lookup returns CDR1 MGHDK and CDR2 SYGVNS. DNA for the CDR3: TGTGCCAGCAGTGCCACAACCGGGACTAGCGGGGGAAAAAACATTCAGTACTTC. Protein: CASSATTGTSGGKNIQYF.

The rearrangement links TRBV21-1 to TRBJ2-3; TRBD2 is the table's D call, not checked against the DNA. TRBV21-1 is a listed pseudogene. The CDR3 has 17 residues. CDR3 region: CASSKVLAGGPTDTQYF. CDR3 bases: TGTGCCAGCAGCAAAGTACTAGCGGGGGGCCCGACAGATACGCAGTATTTT.

The chain has TRBV5-6 and TRBJ1-5; D might be TRBD1 (6 bases). The germline gives CDR1 SGHDT, CDR2 YYEEEE. This CDR3 has 13 amino acids. The V and J ends lost 4 bases and 2 bases respectively, with 7 bases between them. The CDR3 nucleotides are TGTGCCAGCAGCGCAGGGGGCAATCAGCCCCAGCATTTT. Amino acids: CASSAGGNQPQHF.

The rearrangement uses TRBV3-1 (or the pseudogene TRBV3-2) and TRBJ2-4; maybe TRBD2 (6 bases). V was trimmed by 4 bases and J by 9 bases, leaving 10 bases between them. The germline gives CDR1 LGHDT, CDR2 YNNKEL (reference sequence). The CDR3 consists of 12 residues. The CDR3 spells CASSLKEGIQYF. CDR3 sequence (DNA): TGTGCCAGCAGCCTTAAGGAGGGCATTCAGTACTTC.

The V gene is TRBV5-1, the J gene TRBJ2-3, with TRBD2 matching over 7 bases. This CDR3 contains 15 residues. The germline V gene encodes CDR1 SGHRS and CDR2 YFSETQ. The V gene end was trimmed by 7 bases and the J gene end by 2 bases; junction bases not matched to a gene: 10. The CDR3 DNA is TGCGCCAGCCGTCAAAGCGGGGACTACACAGATACGCAGTATTTT. Its protein product is CASRQSGDYTDTQYF.

The V call is TRBV28, the J call TRBJ1-1, with TRBD1 identical over 9 bases. CDR3 length: 15 amino acids. V lost 5 bases and J lost 0; bases outside the gene matches: 4. Germline CDR1 MDHEN, CDR2 SYDVKM. CDR3 coding DNA: TGTGCCAGCAGTCCCCACAGGGGGCTGAACACTGAAGCTTTCTTT. This gives the protein CASSPHRGLNTEAFF.

This chain links TRBV6-5 with TRBJ1-4; 9 nucleotides line up with TRBD1. J was trimmed by 5 bases and V by 5 bases; bases with no gene match: 6. Germline V lookup: CDR1 MNHEY, CDR2 SVGAGI. CDR3 length: 15 residues. CDR3 bases: TGTGCCAGCAGTCCGGGACAGGGACGGAATGAAAAACTGTTTTTT. It specifies CASSPGQGRNEKLFF.

The J gene is TRBJ2-3, the V gene TRBV7-3; tentatively, D is TRBD1 (5 bases). The CDR3 has 13 residues. CDR1 SGHTA and CDR2 FQGTGA come from the germline V gene. Trimming left V 4 bases short and J 3 bases short, with 8 bases between. CDR3 sequence (DNA): TGTGCCAGCAGCTCGGCAGGGACAGATACGCAGTATTTT. Its translation: CASSSAGTDTQYF.

DNA of the CDR3: TGTGCCAGCAGTCAGGGTAATGTACCTGGAAACACCATATATTTT. Its protein is CASSQGNVPGNTIYF. V and J are TRBV25-1 and TRBJ1-3, with D maybe TRBD1 (5 bases). The CDR3 spans 15 residues. The germline CDR1 and CDR2 sequences are MGHDK and SYGVNS. V gave up 5 bases and J gave up 2 bases, with 13 bases separating them.